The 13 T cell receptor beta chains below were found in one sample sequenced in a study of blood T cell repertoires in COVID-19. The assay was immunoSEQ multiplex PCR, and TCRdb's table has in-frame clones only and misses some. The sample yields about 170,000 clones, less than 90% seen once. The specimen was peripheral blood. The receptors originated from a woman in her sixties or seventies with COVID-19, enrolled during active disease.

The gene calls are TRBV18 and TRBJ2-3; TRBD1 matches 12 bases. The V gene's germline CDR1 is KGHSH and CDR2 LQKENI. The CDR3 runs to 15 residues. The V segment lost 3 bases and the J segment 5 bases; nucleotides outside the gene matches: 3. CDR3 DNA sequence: TGTGCCAGCTCACCGGGACAGGGGGCAAAAGATACGCAGTATTTT. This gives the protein CASSPGQGAKDTQYF.

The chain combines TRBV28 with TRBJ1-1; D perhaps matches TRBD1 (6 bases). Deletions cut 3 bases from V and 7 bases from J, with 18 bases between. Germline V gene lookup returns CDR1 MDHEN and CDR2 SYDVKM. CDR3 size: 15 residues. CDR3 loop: CASSFSDDRFGEAFF. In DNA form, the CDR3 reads TGTGCCAGCAGTTTCTCCGATGACAGGTTTGGTGAAGCTTTCTTT.

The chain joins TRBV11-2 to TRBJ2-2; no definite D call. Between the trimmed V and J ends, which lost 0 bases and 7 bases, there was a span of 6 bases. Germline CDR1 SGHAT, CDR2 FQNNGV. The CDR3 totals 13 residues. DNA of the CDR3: TGTGCCAGCAGCTTAGATCCCGGCGGGGAGCTGTTTTTT. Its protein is CASSLDPGGELFF.

For the CDR3, the DNA is TGTGCTAGTGGTCCTCTTTCGACGTCGGGAAACTATGGCTACACCTTC. Protein: CASGPLSTSGNYGYTF. This chain joins TRBV12-5 and TRBJ1-2; D is unresolved. The germline V and J ends were trimmed by 5 bases and 2 bases, with 18 bases remaining between them. This CDR3 region has 16 residues. CDR1 is LGHNT and CDR2 is FRNRAP in the germline V gene.

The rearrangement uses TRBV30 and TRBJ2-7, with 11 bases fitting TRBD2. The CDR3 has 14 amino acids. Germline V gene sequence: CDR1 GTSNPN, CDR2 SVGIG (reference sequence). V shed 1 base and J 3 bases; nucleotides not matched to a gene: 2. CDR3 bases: TGTGCCTGGAGTGGGACTAGCGGGTTCTACGAGCAGTACTTC. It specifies CAWSGTSGFYEQYF.

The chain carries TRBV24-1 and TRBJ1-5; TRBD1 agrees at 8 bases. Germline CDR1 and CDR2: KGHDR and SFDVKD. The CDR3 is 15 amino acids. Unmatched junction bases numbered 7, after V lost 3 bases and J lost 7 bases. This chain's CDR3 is CATSDVGQGGQPQHF. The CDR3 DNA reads TGTGCCACCAGTGATGTTGGACAGGGAGGGCAGCCCCAGCATTTT.

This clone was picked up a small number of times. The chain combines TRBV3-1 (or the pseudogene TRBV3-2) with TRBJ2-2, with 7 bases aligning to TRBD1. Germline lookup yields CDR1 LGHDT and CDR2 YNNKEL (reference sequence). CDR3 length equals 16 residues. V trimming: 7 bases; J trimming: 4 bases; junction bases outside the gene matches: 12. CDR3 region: CASTNSPQGTTGELFF. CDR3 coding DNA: TGTGCCAGCACGAATTCTCCACAGGGGACCACCGGGGAGCTGTTTTTT.

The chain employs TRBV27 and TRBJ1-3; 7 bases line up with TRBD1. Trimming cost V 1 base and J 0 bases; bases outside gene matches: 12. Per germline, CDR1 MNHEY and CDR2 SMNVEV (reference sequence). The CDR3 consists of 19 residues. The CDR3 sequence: CASSLYRTGQDGSGNTIYF. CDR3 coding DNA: TGTGCCAGCAGTTTATACCGGACCGGACAGGACGGCTCTGGAAACACCATATATTTT.

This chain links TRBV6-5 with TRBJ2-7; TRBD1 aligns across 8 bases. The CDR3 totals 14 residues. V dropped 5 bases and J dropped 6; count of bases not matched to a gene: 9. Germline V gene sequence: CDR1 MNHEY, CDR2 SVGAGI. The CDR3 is CASSPIGTGGEQYV. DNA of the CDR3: TGTGCCAGCAGTCCTATTGGGACAGGAGGCGAGCAGTACGTC.

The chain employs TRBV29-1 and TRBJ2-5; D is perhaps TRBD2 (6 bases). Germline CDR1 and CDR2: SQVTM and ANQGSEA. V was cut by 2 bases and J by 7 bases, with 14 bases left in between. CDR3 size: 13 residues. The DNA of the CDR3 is TGCAGCGTTGAAAGGGACTTGGTGGGGACCCAGTACTTC. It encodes CSVERDLVGTQYF.

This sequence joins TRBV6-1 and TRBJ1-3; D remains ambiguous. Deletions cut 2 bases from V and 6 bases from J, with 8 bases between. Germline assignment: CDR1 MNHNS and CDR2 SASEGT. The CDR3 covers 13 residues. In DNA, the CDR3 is TGTGCCAGCAGTGAAAGTCGCGTAAACACCATATATTTT. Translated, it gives CASSESRVNTIYF.

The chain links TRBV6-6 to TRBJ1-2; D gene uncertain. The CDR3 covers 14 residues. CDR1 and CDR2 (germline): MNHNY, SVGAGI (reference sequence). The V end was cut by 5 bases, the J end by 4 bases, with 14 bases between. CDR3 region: CASSDPGTSYGYTF. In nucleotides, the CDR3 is TGTGCCAGCAGTGACCCGGGAACGTCCTATGGCTACACCTTC.

The CDR3 DNA is TGTGCCAGCAGCGTAGATGGGGGCGCCGGGAATGGCTACACCTTC. This codes for CASSVDGGAGNGYTF. This chain joins TRBV9 and TRBJ1-2; tentatively, D is TRBD1 (6 bases). V was shortened by 0 bases and J by 6 bases, with 15 bases between the two germline ends. The V gene's germline CDR1 is SGDLS and CDR2 YYNGEE. This CDR3 is 15 amino acids long. The full variable domain, rest sourced from reference TRBV9 and TRBJ1-2, is DSGVTQTPKHLITATGQRVTLRCSPRSGDLSVYWYQQSLDQGLQFLIQYYNGEERAKGNILERFSAQQFPDLHSELNLSSLELGDSALYFCASSVDGGAGNGYTFGSGTRLTVV.